Sequencing of this TCR beta chain was carried out in a study of shared clonotypes between healthy human individuals. Study-level points and caveats: Tissues were not sampled, only blood, and their repertoires likely differ. Donors were few, which limited the genetic and exposure-history diversity represented. Shared clonotypes across all four donors exceeded non-shared ones in generation probability.

Germline CDR1 reads SQVTM; CDR2 reads ANQGSEA. CDR3 length: 16 residues. Trimming removed 1 base at V and 0 bases at J, with 10 bases between. A remark on this clone: Its antigen is currently unknown.

Produced via immunoSEQ multiplex PCR; TCRdb's table is partial and in-frame only. The table records some 1,400,000 clones, around 95% of them present only once. The sample taken for sequencing was naive CD4+ T cells sorted from blood. Subset noted: CD45RA+ positively selected. The clonotype comes from a man aged 25-45 years in good health. This chain uses TRBV29-1 with TRBJ2-6; no clear D. CDR3 region: CSVEAAGRSGANVLTF. Here the CDR3 DNA reads TGCAGCGTTGAAGCGGCAGGTCGCTCTGGGGCCAACGTCCTGACTTTC.